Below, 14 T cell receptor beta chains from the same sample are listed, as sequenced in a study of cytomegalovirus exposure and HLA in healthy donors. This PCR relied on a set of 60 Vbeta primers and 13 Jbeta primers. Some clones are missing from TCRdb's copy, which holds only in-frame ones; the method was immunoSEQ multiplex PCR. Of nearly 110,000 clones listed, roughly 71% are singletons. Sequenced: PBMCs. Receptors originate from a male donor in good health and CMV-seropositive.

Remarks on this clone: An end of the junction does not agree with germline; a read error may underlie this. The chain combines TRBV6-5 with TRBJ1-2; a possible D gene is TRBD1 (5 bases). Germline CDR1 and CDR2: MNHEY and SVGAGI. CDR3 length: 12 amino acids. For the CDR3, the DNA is TGTGCCAGCAGTCGCCGGGACTACGGCTACACCTTC. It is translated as CASSRRDYGYTF.

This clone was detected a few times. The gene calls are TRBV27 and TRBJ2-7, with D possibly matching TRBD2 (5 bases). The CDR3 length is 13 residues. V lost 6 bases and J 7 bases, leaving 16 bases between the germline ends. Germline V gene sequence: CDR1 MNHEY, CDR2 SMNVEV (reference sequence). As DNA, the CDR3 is TGTGCCAGCAGAACGAGGGCGGGTGAGGAGCAGTACTTC. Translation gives CASRTRAGEEQYF.

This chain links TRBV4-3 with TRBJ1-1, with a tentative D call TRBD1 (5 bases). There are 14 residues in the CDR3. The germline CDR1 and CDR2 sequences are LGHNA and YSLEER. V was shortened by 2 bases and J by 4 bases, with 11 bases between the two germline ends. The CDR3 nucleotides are TGCGCCAGCAGCCAAAGAGGAAGGGGCACTGAAGCTTTCTTT. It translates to CASSQRGRGTEAFF.

CDR3 nucleotides: TGTGCCAGCAGCGCGACCTACAGGGGCGGGGAGCTGTTTTTT. Amino acid sequence: CASSATYRGGELFF. This chain connects TRBV7-2 to TRBJ2-2; 7 nucleotides agree with TRBD1. V trimming: 5 bases; J trimming: 7 bases; junction bases outside the gene matches: 7. Germline-derived CDR1 and CDR2 are SGHTA and FQGNSA. The CDR3 has 14 residues.

As DNA, the CDR3 is TGTGCCAGCAGCTCCGGGACAGATCAGTTCTTC. Amino acid sequence: CASSSGTDQFF. V gene TRBV7-9 combines with J gene TRBJ2-1; 7 bases are a match to TRBD1. The CDR3 consists of 11 residues. Germline values: CDR1 SEHNR, CDR2 FQNEAQ (reference sequence). Trimming took 4 bases from V and 13 from J; bases not matched to a gene: 4.

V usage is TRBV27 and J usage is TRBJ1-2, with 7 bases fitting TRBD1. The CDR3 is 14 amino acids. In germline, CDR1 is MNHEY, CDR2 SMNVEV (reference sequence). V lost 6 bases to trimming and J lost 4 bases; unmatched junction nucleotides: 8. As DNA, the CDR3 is TGTGCCAGCAGGGCAACGGGACAGTCCTATGGCTACACCTTC. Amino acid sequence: CASRATGQSYGYTF.

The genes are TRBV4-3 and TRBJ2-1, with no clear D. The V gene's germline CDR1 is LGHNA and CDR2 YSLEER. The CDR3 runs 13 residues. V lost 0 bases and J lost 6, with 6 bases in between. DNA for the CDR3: TGCGCCAGCAGCCAAGACTGGGCCAATGAGCAGTTCTTC. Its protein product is CASSQDWANEQFF.

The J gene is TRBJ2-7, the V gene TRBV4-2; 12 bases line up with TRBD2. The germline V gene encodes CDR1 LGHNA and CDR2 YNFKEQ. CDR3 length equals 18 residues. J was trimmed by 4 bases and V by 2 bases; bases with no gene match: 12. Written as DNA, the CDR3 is TGTGCCAGCAGCCAACGGGAGTGGCTAGCGGGGGGGCAGTACGAGCAGTACTTC. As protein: CASSQREWLAGGQYEQYF.

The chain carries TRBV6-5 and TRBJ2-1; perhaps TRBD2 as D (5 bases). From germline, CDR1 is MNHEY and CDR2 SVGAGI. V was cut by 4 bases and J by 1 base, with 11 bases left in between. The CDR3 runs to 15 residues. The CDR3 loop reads CASSSPGESYNEQFF. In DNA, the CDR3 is TGTGCCAGCAGTTCCCCCGGGGAGTCCTACAATGAGCAGTTCTTC.

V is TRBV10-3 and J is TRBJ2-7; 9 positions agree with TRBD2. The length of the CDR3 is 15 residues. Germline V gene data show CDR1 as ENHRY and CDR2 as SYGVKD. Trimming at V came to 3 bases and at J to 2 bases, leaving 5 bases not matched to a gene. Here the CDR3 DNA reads TGTGCCATCAGTGATGATAGCGGGAGTGCCTACGAGCAGTACTTC. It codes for CAISDDSGSAYEQYF.

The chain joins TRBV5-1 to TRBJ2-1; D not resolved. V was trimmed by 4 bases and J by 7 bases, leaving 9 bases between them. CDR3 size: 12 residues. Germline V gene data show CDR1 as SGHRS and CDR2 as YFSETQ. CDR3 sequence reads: CASSLPSNEQFF. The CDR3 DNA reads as TGCGCCAGCAGCCTCCCGAGTAATGAGCAGTTCTTC.

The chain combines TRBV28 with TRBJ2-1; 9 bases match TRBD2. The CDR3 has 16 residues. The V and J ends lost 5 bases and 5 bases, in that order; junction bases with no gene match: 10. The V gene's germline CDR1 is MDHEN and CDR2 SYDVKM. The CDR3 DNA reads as TGTGCCAGCAGTCCCTCTGGCGGGAGGGAAGACAATGAGCAGTTCTTC. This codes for CASSPSGGREDNEQFF.

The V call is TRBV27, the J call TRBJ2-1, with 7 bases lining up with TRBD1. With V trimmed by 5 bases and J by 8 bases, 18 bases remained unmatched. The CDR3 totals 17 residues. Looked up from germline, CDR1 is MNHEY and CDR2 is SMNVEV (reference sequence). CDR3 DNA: TGTGCCAGCAGTCCCACGACAGGGTATCGAGGTGTTGATGAGCAGTTCTTC. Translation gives CASSPTTGYRGVDEQFF.

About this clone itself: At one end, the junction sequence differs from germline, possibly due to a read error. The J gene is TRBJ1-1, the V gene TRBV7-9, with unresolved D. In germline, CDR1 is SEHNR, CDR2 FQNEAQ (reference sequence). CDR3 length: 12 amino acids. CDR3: CSSSLDPGEAFF. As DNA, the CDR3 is TGTTCCAGCAGCCTAGATCCGGGGGAAGCTTTCTTT.